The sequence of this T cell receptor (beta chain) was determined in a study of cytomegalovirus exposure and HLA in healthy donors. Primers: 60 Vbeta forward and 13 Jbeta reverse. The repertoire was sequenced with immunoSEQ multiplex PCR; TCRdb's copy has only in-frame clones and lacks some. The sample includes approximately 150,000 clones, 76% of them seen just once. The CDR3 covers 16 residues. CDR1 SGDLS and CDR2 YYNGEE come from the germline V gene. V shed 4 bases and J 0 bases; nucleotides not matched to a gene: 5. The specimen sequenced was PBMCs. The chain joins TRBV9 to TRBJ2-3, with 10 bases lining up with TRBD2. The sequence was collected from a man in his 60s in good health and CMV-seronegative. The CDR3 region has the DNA TGTGCCAGCAGCCTGACTAGCGGGCGAAGCACAGATACGCAGTATTTT. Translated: CASSLTSGRSTDTQYF.